The 27 T cell receptor beta chains presented below share a single source sample, sequenced in a study of shared clonotypes between healthy human individuals. Using immunoSEQ multiplex PCR, the repertoire was profiled, and TCRdb retains in-frame clones only, with some absent. This sample has approximately 2.3 million clones; 80% to 95% occur once, and the top ten carry 0.39%. Sample: naive CD4+ T cells from PBMCs. Specified subset: CD45RA+ positively selected. The source of these receptors is a man aged 18 to 30 in good health. Some clones in this sample may be carry-over from other donors' samples.

The gene calls are TRBV4-3 and TRBJ1-1; D may be TRBD1 (5 bases). The CDR3 has 16 residues. Trimming removed 4 bases at V and 1 base at J, with 16 bases between. Germline-derived CDR1 and CDR2 are LGHNA and YSLEER. For the CDR3, the DNA is TGCGCCAGCAGCCTGTTGGCCGGGACGGCGAACACTGAAGCTTTCTTT. Translation gives CASSLLAGTANTEAFF.

The rearrangement joins TRBV28 to TRBJ1-5; TRBD1 might be the D (6 bases). V was cut by 3 bases and J by 2 bases, with 14 bases left in between. This CDR3 is 16 amino acids long. In germline, CDR1 is MDHEN, CDR2 SYDVKM. The CDR3 loop is CASSFLQGVGNQPQHF. The CDR3 DNA sequence: TGTGCCAGCAGTTTCCTACAGGGTGTCGGCAATCAGCCCCAGCATTTT.

This clone occurred a few times. Other DNA sequences of this sample code for an identical CDR3. V is TRBV11-2 and J is TRBJ1-5, with D hard to call. V was trimmed by 5 bases and J by 0 bases, leaving 8 bases between them. This CDR3 has 14 amino acids. CDR1 is SGHAT, CDR2 FQNNGV, per germline. The CDR3 spells CASSLDGSNQPQHF. The CDR3 coding sequence is TGTGCCAGCAGCCTGGACGGTAGCAATCAGCCCCAGCATTTT.

The genes are TRBV6-1 and TRBJ2-1; the D is unclear. Trimming left V 5 bases short and J 5 bases short, with 7 bases between. In germline, CDR1 is MNHNS, CDR2 SASEGT. This CDR3 has 12 amino acids. CDR3 residues: CASSQVHNEQFF. The CDR3 DNA reads as TGTGCCAGCAGTCAAGTACACAATGAGCAGTTCTTC.

This chain connects TRBV6-1 to TRBJ2-2, with D maybe TRBD2 (6 bases). The germline CDR1 and CDR2 sequences are MNHNS and SASEGT. V was trimmed by 8 bases and J by 7 bases, leaving 14 bases between them. The CDR3 is made up of 13 amino acids. The CDR3 sequence: CASQNTGGGELFF. The CDR3 region has the DNA TGTGCCAGCCAAAACACCGGGGGCGGGGAGCTGTTTTTT.

The chain employs TRBV19 and TRBJ2-2, with 10 bases fitting TRBD1. V lost 5 bases and J lost 3; bases outside the gene matches: 9. The CDR3 contains 17 residues. Germline loops: CDR1 LNHDA, CDR2 SQIVND (reference sequence). CDR3 region: CASSPRQGAGDTGELFF. The CDR3 bases are TGTGCCAGTAGTCCCAGACAGGGGGCCGGGGACACCGGGGAGCTGTTTTTT.

The J gene is TRBJ2-7, the V gene TRBV29-1; the D gene is possibly TRBD2 (7 bases). The V end lost 6 bases, the J end lost 7 bases, and 19 bases lay between the germline ends. CDR3 length equals 13 residues. CDR1 and CDR2 (germline): SQVTM, ANQGSEA. CDR3 in DNA: TGCAGCGTCCAGTACGGGGGGCAGGGTGAGCAGTACTTC. Amino acid sequence: CSVQYGGQGEQYF.

J is TRBJ2-6 and V is TRBV19, with D tentatively TRBD1 (6 bases). Trimming removed 2 bases from V and 2 bases from J, with 16 bases in between. The CDR3 contains 18 residues. Looked up from germline, CDR1 is LNHDA and CDR2 is SQIVND (reference sequence). The CDR3 DNA follows: TGTGCCAGTAGTATAACGCGGACAGCTCATACTGGGGCCAACGTCCTGACTTTC. Translation gives CASSITRTAHTGANVLTF.

This chain links TRBV6-5 with TRBJ1-5, with a tentative D call TRBD1 (6 bases). This CDR3 is 14 amino acids long. V was clipped by 5 bases and J by 4 bases, with 12 bases between them. In germline, CDR1 is MNHEY, CDR2 SVGAGI. The CDR3 spells CASSGHRENQPQHF. In nucleotides, the CDR3 is TGTGCCAGCAGTGGACACAGGGAGAATCAGCCCCAGCATTTT.

The rearrangement uses TRBV25-1 and TRBJ2-3; D unclear. The CDR3 is 14 amino acids. Trimming shortened V by 5 bases and J by 0 bases, and 9 bases separated the two germline ends. Germline CDR1 is MGHDK and CDR2 is SYGVNS. CDR3 sequence: CASSRPSSTDTQYF. The CDR3 DNA sequence: TGTGCCAGCAGTCGGCCATCAAGCACAGATACGCAGTATTTT.

This chain joins TRBV25-1 and TRBJ2-7; D gene unclear. CDR1 is MGHDK and CDR2 is SYGVNS in the germline V gene. The V and J ends lost 2 bases and 6 bases respectively, with 14 bases between them. The length of the CDR3 is 14 residues. The DNA of the CDR3 is TGTGCCAGCAGTGAAAGGGAAACAGTCCGCGAGCAGTACTTC. Amino acids: CASSERETVREQYF.

V usage is TRBV6-6 and J usage is TRBJ1-5, with 9 bases that match TRBD1. CDR1 and CDR2 from the germline V gene are MNHNY and SVGAGI (reference sequence). The length of the CDR3 is 15 residues. Unmatched junction bases numbered 6, after V lost 6 bases and J lost 3 bases. Written as DNA, the CDR3 is TGTGCCAGCAGCCCGGGACAGGGACCCAATCAGCCCCAGCATTTT. Translating it yields CASSPGQGPNQPQHF.

Details on this clone: Other nucleotide sequences in the sample specify the same CDR3. V usage is TRBV7-2 and J usage is TRBJ2-5; D may be TRBD2 (5 bases). Trimming cost V 0 bases and J 2 bases, with 7 bases left between them. Germline V gene sequence: CDR1 SGHTA, CDR2 FQGNSA. The CDR3 covers 14 residues. The CDR3 is CASSLAGAQETQYF. CDR3 in DNA: TGTGCCAGCAGCTTAGCGGGAGCTCAAGAGACCCAGTACTTC.

The V and J genes are TRBV13 and TRBJ2-3, with a weak D call TRBD2 (6 bases). Germline V gene lookup returns CDR1 PRHDT and CDR2 FYEKMQ (reference sequence). The CDR3 is made up of 18 amino acids. V lost 4 bases and J lost 0, with 20 bases in between. The CDR3 spells CASSSRDPLSGSTDTQYF. In nucleotides, the CDR3 is TGTGCCAGCAGCTCACGGGACCCCTTGAGCGGGAGCACAGATACGCAGTATTTT.

The genes are TRBV7-9 and TRBJ1-1, with 7 bases lining up with TRBD1. The trim removed 8 bases at V and 0 bases at J, leaving 9 bases unmatched. Germline values: CDR1 SEHNR, CDR2 FQNEAQ (reference sequence). This CDR3 is built from 15 residues. CDR3 region: CASAGTVTMNTEAFF. The DNA of the CDR3 is TGTGCCAGCGCCGGGACAGTTACTATGAACACTGAAGCTTTCTTT.

This sequence joins TRBV21-1 and TRBJ1-2; TRBD1, the table's D call, lacks a check against the DNA. TRBV21-1 is a pseudogene. The CDR3 extends over 16 amino acids. The CDR3 region is CASSRFGQGEGYGYTF. CDR3 sequence (DNA): TGTGCCAGCAGCAGGTTTGGACAGGGGGAAGGGTATGGCTACACCTTC.

Concerning this clone itself: Other DNA sequences in this sample translate to the same CDR3. In nucleotides, the CDR3 is TGTGCCAGTAGAAACCAGGGTGGCACTGAAGCTTTCTTT. Encoded protein: CASRNQGGTEAFF. The chain links TRBV19 to TRBJ1-1, with D perhaps matching TRBD1 (5 bases). This CDR3 spans 13 amino acids. Trimming took 6 bases from V and 4 from J, leaving 12 bases between them. Germline V gives CDR1 LNHDA, CDR2 SQIVND (reference sequence).

This clone was observed a handful of times. The CDR3 spells CASSIGLRETQYF. CDR3 nucleotides: TGTGCCAGTAGTATAGGACTTCGGGAGACCCAGTACTTC. The rearrangement uses TRBV19 and TRBJ2-5; unclear D gene. Trimming removed 1 base at V and 5 bases at J, with 8 bases between. The length of the CDR3 is 13 residues. Germline V gene data show CDR1 as LNHDA and CDR2 as SQIVND (reference sequence). Using reference TRBV19 and TRBJ2-5 for the parts outside the CDR3, the full variable domain is DGGITQSPKYLFRKEGQNVTLSCEQNLNHDAMYWYRQDPGQGLRLIYYSQIVNDFQKGDIAEGYSVSREKKESFPLTVTSAQKNPTAFYLCASSIGLRETQYFGPGTRLLVL.

Worth noting for this clone: The same CDR3 also results from other DNA sequences found in this sample. The chain recombines TRBV5-1 with TRBJ2-1; D might be TRBD2 (5 bases). Germline CDR1 is SGHRS and CDR2 is YFSETQ. The CDR3 extends over 16 amino acids. Trimming cost V 1 base and J 0 bases, with 11 bases left between them. The CDR3: CASSLLAGSSYNEQFF. The CDR3 nucleotides are TGCGCCAGCAGCTTGCTTGCGGGCAGCTCCTACAATGAGCAGTTCTTC.

This chain connects TRBV5-8 to TRBJ2-2, with 7 positions matching TRBD1. With 4 bases clipped from V and 3 bases from J, the junction kept 9 bases outside the gene matches. The CDR3 contains 16 residues. Per germline, CDR1 SGHTS and CDR2 YDEGEE. CDR3 sequence: CASSPWTGGYTGELFF. The DNA of the CDR3 is TGTGCCAGCAGCCCTTGGACAGGCGGATACACCGGGGAGCTGTTTTTT.

This chain links TRBV28 with TRBJ2-3; TRBD2 matches 8 bases. Germline assignment: CDR1 MDHEN and CDR2 SYDVKM. The CDR3 contains 15 residues. The V gene end was trimmed by 6 bases and the J gene end by 3 bases; junction bases not matched to a gene: 8. Written as DNA, the CDR3 is TGTGCCAGCAGCACCCTTGCGGGAGGTACAGATACGCAGTATTTT. Protein sequence: CASSTLAGGTDTQYF.

The chain has TRBV5-5 and TRBJ1-1, with unresolved D. Germline CDR1 reads SGHKS; CDR2 reads YYEKEE (reference sequence). CDR3 size: 13 residues. V dropped 0 bases and J dropped 4 bases, with 7 bases sitting between them. The CDR3 DNA reads TGTGCCAGCAGCTTGGGGTTTATCACTGAAGCTTTCTTT. This gives the protein CASSLGFITEAFF.

V is TRBV30 and J is TRBJ2-7; no clear D gene. CDR1 is GTSNPN and CDR2 is SVGIG in the germline V gene (reference sequence). This CDR3 spans 13 amino acids. V was shortened by 3 bases and J by 2 bases, with 11 bases between the two germline ends. CDR3 protein: CAWRLGETYEQYF. CDR3 sequence (DNA): TGTGCCTGGAGGCTGGGTGAGACCTACGAGCAGTACTTC.

The V and J genes are TRBV5-1 and TRBJ2-6, with 7 bases that match TRBD1. Germline loops: CDR1 SGHRS, CDR2 YFSETQ. The CDR3 is made up of 17 amino acids. After removal of 0 bases from V and 2 bases from J, the junction contained 5 bases not matched to a gene. Here the CDR3 reads CASSLGQGRTGANVLTF. CDR3 DNA sequence: TGCGCCAGCAGCTTGGGACAGGGACGTACTGGGGCCAACGTCCTGACTTTC.

The gene calls are TRBV19 and TRBJ1-2, with 8 nucleotides matching TRBD1. V dropped 9 bases and J dropped 2; count of bases not matched to a gene: 5. Germline V gene lookup returns CDR1 LNHDA and CDR2 SQIVND (reference sequence). The CDR3 is 13 amino acids. In nucleotides, the CDR3 is TGTGCCAGCAAGGACAGGGACAACTATGGCTACACCTTC. As protein: CASKDRDNYGYTF.

CDR3 residues: CASSLRGATNEKLFF. CDR3 DNA: TGTGCCAGCAGCCTTAGGGGTGCAACTAATGAAAAACTGTTTTTT. This chain connects TRBV7-8 to TRBJ1-4; D is perhaps TRBD1 (5 bases). Germline CDR1 SGHVS, CDR2 FQNEAQ. Trimming cost V 5 bases and J 0 bases, with 10 bases left between them. This CDR3 spans 15 amino acids.

V usage is TRBV19 and J usage is TRBJ2-3; the D is unclear. Germline values: CDR1 LNHDA, CDR2 SQIVND (reference sequence). The CDR3 runs to 13 residues. Trimming cost V 7 bases and J 1 base, with 9 bases left between them. The CDR3 protein is CASNLRGTDTQYF. The CDR3 DNA reads as TGTGCCAGTAATTTAAGGGGCACAGATACGCAGTATTTT.